This T cell receptor beta chain was captured by sequencing in a study of OX40 agonist ivuxolimab in advanced cancers. For the study at large: Ivuxolimab, which is an agonistic anti-OX40 (CD134) antibody, was administered to the patients.

Excluded were patients having autoimmune disease history or systemic immunosuppression. Study-level findings and limits: Averaging showed that CD8+ T cells had more expanded clones than CD4+ did.

About this clone itself: Antigen specificity is unknown.

Looked up from germline, CDR1 is LNHDA and CDR2 is SQIVND (reference sequence). This CDR3 is 15 amino acids long. Trimming at V came to 4 bases and at J to 5 bases, leaving 9 bases not matched to a gene. The repertoire was sequenced with immunoSEQ multiplex PCR; TCRdb's copy has only in-frame clones and lacks some. Among tens of thousands of clones listed, approximately 81% were seen once. The chain has TRBV19 and TRBJ2-7, with 9 bases aligning to TRBD1. The sequences come from CD4+ or CD8+ T cells sorted from blood, collected in a trial of the OX40 agonist ivuxolimab. This receptor was identified in an adult with an advanced solid tumor such as melanoma, head and neck, liver or kidney cancer. CDR3 nucleotide sequence: TGTGCCAGTAGTAGATCAGGGACAGGGATCAACGAGCAGTACTTC. It translates to CASSRSGTGINEQYF.